Below, 27 T cell receptor beta chains from the same sample are listed, as sequenced in a study of blood T cells in healthy people across ages. For the second PCR, which ran for about 6 to 11 cycles, a sample-barcoded 5' primer and a J-beta primer mix were used. MiXCR, applied by TCRdb to the 5' RACE reads, yields one record per CDR3 protein. The sample consists of 500,000 to 550,000 distinct CDR3 sequences, around 24% of them appearing once. These same data were also listed under a study on T cells of mothers and their children.

Material for sequencing was blood. The receptors stem from a boy aged 10-17 years in good health.

J is TRBJ1-4 and V is TRBV6-6; D remains unclear. V lost 7 bases and J lost 8, with 8 bases in between. The CDR3 has 11 residues. CDR1 MNHNY and CDR2 SVGAGI come from the germline V gene (reference sequence). CDR3 loop: CASTNKEKLFF. In nucleotides, the CDR3 is TGTGCCAGCACCAATAAGGAAAAACTGTTTTTT.

This clonotype was seen a handful of times. The V gene is TRBV20-1, the J gene TRBJ2-1, with D tentatively TRBD2 (5 bases). CDR1 and CDR2 (germline): DFQATT, SNEGSKA (reference sequence). With 7 bases removed from V and 4 bases from J, the gap between germline ends came to 14 bases. The CDR3 is 13 amino acids. The CDR3 spells CSVYQSGYNEQFF. CDR3 DNA sequence: TGCAGTGTGTACCAAAGCGGATACAATGAGCAGTTCTTC.

This clonotype showed up many times. The CDR3 region has the DNA TGTGCCAGCAGTGAAACGATCCGGGACTCTCAAGAGACCCAGTACTTC. Protein: CASSETIRDSQETQYF. V gene TRBV2 combines with J gene TRBJ2-5, with a weak D call TRBD2 (6 bases). Looked up from germline, CDR1 is SNHLY and CDR2 is FYNNEI. This CDR3 contains 16 residues. V lost 2 bases and J lost 2, with 15 bases in between.

The sample holds a few counts of this clonotype. The chain combines TRBV11-1 with TRBJ2-3; D might be TRBD2 (5 bases). Trimming pared 2 bases from V and 1 base from J, leaving 25 bases between. The germline CDR1 and CDR2 sequences are SGHAT and FQDESV (reference sequence). This CDR3 has 20 amino acids. For the CDR3, the DNA is TGTGCCAGCAGCTTACGTAGAACTCTACGGGGTGTCTCGGGCACAGATACGCAGTATTTT. It yields the protein CASSLRRTLRGVSGTDTQYF.

The rearrangement uses TRBV19 and TRBJ1-5; perhaps TRBD1 as D (6 bases). Germline CDR1 LNHDA, CDR2 SQIVND (reference sequence). The CDR3 spans 16 residues. V was shortened by 3 bases and J by 3 bases, with 15 bases between the two germline ends. The CDR3 bases are TGTGCCAGTAGTATTCCACGGGGGGCAACCAATCAGCCCCAGCATTTT. Encoded protein: CASSIPRGATNQPQHF.

There are a few counts of this clonotype. The chain is built from TRBV9 and TRBJ1-1; D remains ambiguous. Germline loops: CDR1 SGDLS, CDR2 YYNGEE. This CDR3 is 12 amino acids long. V shed 3 bases and J shed 7 bases, with 10 bases lying between them. DNA for the CDR3: TGTGCCAGCAGCGCCGTTTTCGGTGAAGCTTTCTTT. Encoded protein: CASSAVFGEAFF.

The gene calls are TRBV4-3 and TRBJ2-7; D is ambiguous. CDR3 length: 15 amino acids. Trimming left V 0 bases short and J 2 bases short, with 11 bases between. Germline V lookup: CDR1 LGHNA, CDR2 YSLEER. In DNA form, the CDR3 reads TGCGCCAGCAGCCAAGATCTCGCAGGCACCTACGAGCAGTACTTC. This gives the protein CASSQDLAGTYEQYF.

Worth noting for this clonotype: Germline and junction disagree at one end, which may indicate a read error. The chain couples TRBV12-3 or TRBV12-4 to TRBJ1-1, with D unresolved. The CDR3 length is 15 residues. The CDR3 nucleotides are TGTGCCAGCAGTTTATGGGCAGGTATGAACACTGAAGCTCTCTTT. Translating gives CASSLWAGMNTEALF.

This clonotype appeared many times. This sequence joins TRBV25-1 and TRBJ2-5; 8 bases map to TRBD2. The length of the CDR3 is 13 residues. The J segment lost 5 bases and the V segment lost 5 bases, leaving 4 bases of the junction unmatched. Germline CDR1 and CDR2: MGHDK and SYGVNS. CDR3 loop: CASSTGGRETQYF. The DNA of the CDR3 is TGTGCCAGCAGTACGGGAGGGCGGGAGACCCAGTACTTC. Complete variable domain (other parts from reference TRBV25-1 and TRBJ2-5): EADIYQTPRYLVIGTGKKITLECSQTMGHDKMYWYQQDPGMELHLIHYSYGVNSTEKGDLSSESTVSRIRTEHFPLTLESARPSHTSQYLCASSTGGRETQYFGPGTRLLVL.

This clonotype has at least ten counts. The chain is built from TRBV28 and TRBJ2-5, with D possibly being TRBD2 (5 bases). The ends were cut back, 3 bases at V and 4 bases at J, with 15 bases in the middle. The CDR3 covers 15 residues. Germline V gene lookup returns CDR1 MDHEN and CDR2 SYDVKM. The CDR3 nucleotides read TGTGCCAGCAGTTTCCTGGACGAGGGTGGAGAGACCCAGTACTTC. Translating it yields CASSFLDEGGETQYF.

This clonotype was seen repeatedly, ten times or more. The gene calls are TRBV5-6 and TRBJ2-4; D may correspond to TRBD1 or TRBD2 (5 bases each). The CDR3 contains 13 residues. With 2 bases removed from V and 5 bases from J, the gap between germline ends came to 8 bases. The germline CDR1 and CDR2 sequences are SGHDT and YYEEEE. The CDR3 DNA sequence: TGTGCCAGCAGCTTCATGGGGGAAAACATTCAGTACTTC. This translates into CASSFMGENIQYF.

This chain connects TRBV20-1 to TRBJ2-3; the D is unclear. From germline, CDR1 is DFQATT and CDR2 SNEGSKA (reference sequence). The CDR3 sequence is 13 residues long. V lost 4 bases and J 0 bases, leaving 8 bases between the germline ends. The chain's CDR3 is CSAKAPSTDTQYF. The CDR3 DNA reads as TGCAGTGCTAAGGCCCCGAGCACAGATACGCAGTATTTT.

There are a few counts of this clonotype. The chain links TRBV29-1 to TRBJ2-5, with a tentative D call TRBD2 (5 bases). V lost 7 bases to trimming and J lost 5 bases, with 11 bases between them. This CDR3 comprises 11 residues. Germline V gene data show CDR1 as SQVTM and CDR2 as ANQGSEA. CDR3 DNA: TGCAGCGGGGCTCGCGGGGAGACCCAGTACTTC. It is translated as CSGARGETQYF.

The chain links TRBV3-1 to TRBJ1-2; D gene ambiguous. The V end was cut by 0 bases, the J end by 3 bases, with 5 bases between. CDR3 length equals 13 residues. The V gene's germline CDR1 is LGHDT and CDR2 YNNKEL (reference sequence). The CDR3 coding sequence is TGTGCCAGCAGCCAAGATAATGACTATGGCTACACCTTC. It translates to CASSQDNDYGYTF.

V is TRBV7-2 and J is TRBJ1-6, with D unclear. V was pared by 4 bases and J by 7 bases, with 11 bases between. In germline, CDR1 is SGHTA, CDR2 FQGNSA. The CDR3 covers 14 residues. The CDR3 loop reads CASSSRVENSPLHF. The CDR3 region has the DNA TGTGCCAGCAGCTCCCGGGTAGAGAATTCACCCCTCCACTTT.

This rearrangement joins TRBV6-2 or TRBV6-3 to TRBJ2-7, with D unresolved. CDR3 length: 10 amino acids. Germline V CDR1 and CDR2: MNHEY, SVGEGT. With 5 bases removed from V and 3 bases from J, the gap between germline ends came to 2 bases. The CDR3 protein is CASSIYEQYF. The DNA of the CDR3 is TGTGCCAGCAGTATCTACGAGCAGTACTTC.

This clonotype was detected only a few times. J is TRBJ1-1 and V is TRBV6-5, with D hard to call. The CDR3 extends over 14 amino acids. Germline CDR1 is MNHEY and CDR2 is SVGAGI. Trimming removed 4 bases at V and 4 bases at J, with 13 bases between. The CDR3 sequence: CASSSALTGTEAFF. In DNA, the CDR3 is TGTGCCAGCAGTTCCGCCCTAACGGGCACTGAAGCTTTCTTT.

The rearrangement joins TRBV4-1 to TRBJ2-3, with TRBD2 as a possible D gene (5 bases). From germline, CDR1 is MGHRA and CDR2 YSYEKL. The CDR3 spans 14 residues. V lost 5 bases to trimming and J lost 3 bases, with 12 bases between them. The CDR3: CASSSLGETDTQYF. The CDR3 DNA sequence: TGCGCCAGCAGCTCGCTGGGAGAAACAGATACGCAGTATTTT.

This clonotype was seen only a few times. This chain connects TRBV20-1 to TRBJ2-3; 10 bases align to TRBD2. V shed 4 bases and J 2 bases; nucleotides not matched to a gene: 3. Germline lookup yields CDR1 DFQATT and CDR2 SNEGSKA (reference sequence). The CDR3 is 14 amino acids. CDR3 sequence reads: CSATTSGSTDTQYF. In DNA form, the CDR3 reads TGCAGTGCTACGACTAGCGGGTCCACAGATACGCAGTATTTT.

The table lists this clonotype with a few counts. The chain has TRBV9 and TRBJ2-5, with D hard to call. Near its end, the DNA agrees better with TRBJ2-7, so the J call may be wrong. This CDR3 comprises 12 residues. CDR1 is SGDLS and CDR2 is YYNGEE in the germline V gene. In nucleotides, the CDR3 is TGTGCCAGCAGCGCCGAGGCCGACGAGCAGTACTTC. This gives the protein CASSAEADEQYF.

A remark on this clonotype: One end of the junction is discordant with germline, which a read error may explain. The rearrangement joins TRBV20-1 to TRBJ2-7, with unresolved D. The CDR3 covers 14 residues. The V gene's germline CDR1 is DFQATT and CDR2 SNEGSKA (reference sequence). This CDR3 reads CNARDRAWSYEQYF. CDR3 DNA sequence: TGCAATGCTAGAGATCGAGCGTGGTCATACGAGCAGTACTTC.

This clonotype showed up just a few times. Written as DNA, the CDR3 is TGTGCCAGCAGTTACGGGGACAGGGCTCCAACGGAGACCCAGTACTTC. Protein product: CASSYGDRAPTETQYF. This chain uses TRBV6-2 or TRBV6-3 with TRBJ2-5, with 9 bases aligning to TRBD1. V was clipped by 2 bases and J by 5 bases; unmatched bases: 9. CDR3 length: 16 residues. Per germline, CDR1 MNHEY and CDR2 SVGEGT.

The J gene is TRBJ1-6, the V gene TRBV7-2, with D tentatively TRBD1 (5 bases). V gave up 5 bases and J gave up 9 bases, with 17 bases separating them. The CDR3 runs to 15 residues. Germline values: CDR1 SGHTA, CDR2 FQGNSA. This CDR3 is CASSHRQRGASPLHF. The CDR3 DNA reads TGTGCCAGCAGCCACCGACAGAGAGGAGCTTCACCCCTCCACTTT.

This clonotype has only a few counts. The chain recombines TRBV29-1 with TRBJ2-3; D is uncertain. This CDR3 region has 15 residues. V lost 2 bases and J 3 bases, leaving 15 bases between the germline ends. Germline V gene lookup returns CDR1 SQVTM and CDR2 ANQGSEA. The CDR3 here is CSVEIWGIGTDTQYF. CDR3 sequence (DNA): TGCAGCGTTGAAATTTGGGGAATTGGTACAGATACGCAGTATTTT.

This clonotype was found many times. The chain couples TRBV6-5 to TRBJ1-2; no reliable D call. The CDR3 extends over 13 amino acids. V gave up 5 bases and J gave up 4 bases, with 11 bases separating them. In germline, CDR1 is MNHEY, CDR2 SVGAGI. The CDR3, as DNA: TGTGCCAGCAGTCCCCTCGGCGGCTATGGCTACACCTTC. Encoded protein: CASSPLGGYGYTF.

The chain links TRBV29-1 to TRBJ2-5; D unclear. Trimming shortened V by 4 bases and J by 5 bases, and 17 bases separated the two germline ends. This CDR3 comprises 14 residues. Germline CDR1 is SQVTM and CDR2 is ANQGSEA. The CDR3: CSVVWGGVRETQYF. The CDR3 nucleotides read TGCAGCGTTGTGTGGGGTGGGGTCCGGGAGACCCAGTACTTC.

This clonotype was seen a handful of times. This chain uses TRBV10-3 with TRBJ1-1; D call uncertain. The CDR3 consists of 15 residues. The germline V and J ends were trimmed by 0 bases and 7 bases, with 15 bases remaining between them. The germline gives CDR1 ENHRY, CDR2 SYGVKD. The CDR3 is CAISESQPPASEAFF. The CDR3 DNA is TGTGCCATCAGTGAGTCGCAACCCCCGGCCAGTGAAGCTTTCTTT.